This passage covers 25 T cell receptor beta chains from one sample sequenced in a study of regulatory T cells in long-lasting Graves disease. This sample's time point: persistent/refractory GD, antithyroid drugs over 5 years with positive TRAb. Making the TCR library involved RNA that had been extracted from PBMCs. Library construction for TCR beta used iRepertoire HTBI primers and Arm-PCR of CDR3 regions. TCRdb fed the multiplex PCR reads into MiXCR, producing one record per CDR3 protein. The repertoire holds around 340,000 distinct CDR3 sequences, with around a fifth as singletons. Source: peripheral blood mononuclear cells (PBMCs), taken when the disease was refractory, from a patient treated with antithyroid drugs. The receptor source for this set is a female donor with Graves disease.

This clonotype was detected only a few times. V usage is TRBV20-1 and J usage is TRBJ2-7, with 8 positions matching TRBD2. V dropped 0 bases and J dropped 0; count of bases not matched to a gene: 1. This CDR3 has 14 residues. Germline assignment: CDR1 DFQATT and CDR2 SNEGSKA (reference sequence). The CDR3 here is CSARDRGGSYEQYF. The CDR3 DNA sequence: TGCAGTGCTAGAGATCGGGGGGGCTCCTACGAGCAGTACTTC.

J is TRBJ1-2 and V is TRBV20-1; TRBD1 might be the D (5 bases). The germline V gene encodes CDR1 DFQATT and CDR2 SNEGSKA (reference sequence). The CDR3 runs to 15 residues. Trimming took 0 bases from V and 3 from J, leaving 14 bases between them. The CDR3 sequence: CSARDRSGWDYGYTF. The CDR3 bases are TGCAGTGCTAGAGATCGGTCAGGGTGGGACTATGGCTACACCTTC.

This clonotype occurred a few times. This may stem from a read error, because a much larger clone lies one nucleotide away. The CDR3 sequence: CASSFGGSWSGANVLTF. CDR3 DNA: TGTGCCAGCAGCTTTGGCGGGAGCTGGTCTGGGGCCAACGTCCTGACTTTC. V usage is TRBV11-2 and J usage is TRBJ2-6, with TRBD2 identical over 7 bases. The CDR3 spans 17 residues. Germline-derived CDR1 and CDR2 are SGHAT and FQNNGV. With 3 bases clipped from V and 1 base from J, the junction kept 6 bases outside the gene matches. The complete variable domain, with remaining parts taken from reference TRBV11-2 and TRBJ2-6, reads EAGVAQSPRYKIIEKRQSVAFWCNPISGHATLYWYQQILGQGPKLLIQFQNNGVVDDSQLPKDRFSAERLKGVDSTLKIQPAKLEDSAVYLCASSFGGSWSGANVLTFGAGSRLTVL.

The CDR3, as DNA: TGTGCCAGCAGCGTAGGCGAAAGAGTAGACGAGCAGTACTTC. Translated: CASSVGERVDEQYF. This chain links TRBV9 with TRBJ2-7, with D unclear. CDR1 SGDLS and CDR2 YYNGEE come from the germline V gene. This CDR3 has 14 amino acids. V lost 0 bases to trimming and J lost 5 bases, with 12 bases between them.

J is TRBJ2-1 and V is TRBV5-1; 8 nucleotides agree with TRBD1. The V gene end was trimmed by 1 base and the J gene end by 7 bases; junction bases not matched to a gene: 7. Per the germline V gene, CDR1 is SGHRS and CDR2 is YFSETQ. The CDR3 is made up of 15 amino acids. The CDR3 DNA follows: TGCGCCAGCAGCTTGATTGGACAGGGCATGAATGAGCAGTTCTTC. Translation: CASSLIGQGMNEQFF.

This clonotype appeared a few times. The chain couples TRBV29-1 to TRBJ2-5, with a tentative D call TRBD2 (6 bases). Trimming left V 8 bases short and J 7 bases short, with 14 bases between. In germline, CDR1 is SQVTM, CDR2 ANQGSEA. The CDR3 length is 11 residues. The chain's CDR3 is CSPFEGGTQYF. The CDR3 region has the DNA TGCAGCCCGTTTGAGGGAGGGACCCAGTACTTC.

This clonotype was seen more than once but under ten times. The J gene is TRBJ2-7, the V gene TRBV20-1; 12 nucleotides match TRBD2. CDR3 length equals 15 residues. CDR1 DFQATT and CDR2 SNEGSKA come from the germline V gene (reference sequence). Unmatched junction bases numbered 7, after V lost 6 bases and J lost 1 base. CDR3 nucleotide sequence: TGCAGTGCAGAAACTAGCGGGAGGAGGTCCTACGAGCAGTACTTC. Encoded protein: CSAETSGRRSYEQYF.

The V call is TRBV11-2, the J call TRBJ1-6; 7 positions agree with TRBD1. V gave up 5 bases and J gave up 7 bases; unmatched junction bases: 8. The germline gives CDR1 SGHAT, CDR2 FQNNGV. This CDR3 has 15 amino acids. The DNA of the CDR3 is TGTGCCAGCAGCCAAACCCGGGACAGCAATTCACCCCTCCACTTT. As protein: CASSQTRDSNSPLHF.

This clonotype was detected ten times or more. This chain connects TRBV19 to TRBJ1-5; 10 bases are shared with TRBD1. The CDR3 is 19 amino acids. Unmatched junction bases numbered 16, after V lost 6 bases and J lost 2 bases. The V gene's germline CDR1 is LNHDA and CDR2 SQIVND (reference sequence). CDR3 sequence reads: CASRHRDRGLLSGNQPQHF. CDR3 sequence (DNA): TGTGCCAGTAGACACCGGGACAGGGGTCTGCTCAGCGGCAATCAGCCCCAGCATTTT.

This clonotype was recorded many times. This rearrangement joins TRBV3-1 to TRBJ2-2; D might be TRBD1 (6 bases). CDR3 size: 17 residues. Germline CDR1 and CDR2: LGHDT and YNNKEL (reference sequence). V lost 2 bases to trimming and J lost 4 bases, with 17 bases between them. The CDR3 DNA follows: TGTGCCAGCAGCCAACCAAACTACAGGGTCGGCACCGGGGAGCTGTTTTTT. Protein product: CASSQPNYRVGTGELFF. Based on the CDR3 plus reference TRBV3-1 and TRBJ2-2, the full variable domain is DTAVSQTPKYLVTQMGNDKSIKCEQNLGHDTMYWYKQDSKKFLKIMFSYNNKELIINETVPNRFSPKSPDKAHLNLHINSLELGDSAVYFCASSQPNYRVGTGELFFGEGSRLTVL.

There are many counts of this clonotype. The chain couples TRBV24-1 to TRBJ1-5, with 7 bases lining up with TRBD1. V dropped 4 bases and J dropped 7; count of bases not matched to a gene: 12. This CDR3 is built from 16 residues. Germline CDR1 is KGHDR and CDR2 is SFDVKD. The CDR3 sequence is CATSETDRVDGQPQHF. The DNA for the CDR3 is TGTGCCACCAGTGAGACTGACAGGGTGGACGGGCAGCCCCAGCATTTT.

The chain carries TRBV29-1 and TRBJ2-7; possibly TRBD2 for D (6 bases). The CDR3 has 12 amino acids. Per the germline V gene, CDR1 is SQVTM and CDR2 is ANQGSEA. V was shortened by 7 bases and J by 3 bases, with 13 bases between the two germline ends. The CDR3 sequence: CSAQEGLYEQYF. CDR3 nucleotide sequence: TGCAGCGCCCAGGAGGGCCTCTACGAGCAGTACTTC.

This clonotype was observed at least ten times. The rearrangement joins TRBV12-3 or TRBV12-4 to TRBJ2-2; D unclear. V dropped 5 bases and J dropped 6 bases, with 7 bases sitting between them. The CDR3 covers 12 residues. The CDR3 DNA reads TGTGCCAGCAGTCACCTCGCCGGGGAGCTGTTTTTT. Its protein product is CASSHLAGELFF.

This clonotype has a count of ten or more. This rearrangement joins TRBV25-1 to TRBJ2-7; possibly TRBD1 or TRBD2 for D (5 bases each). The CDR3 is made up of 11 amino acids. Trimming pared 8 bases from V and 2 bases from J, leaving 7 bases between. CDR1 and CDR2 (germline): MGHDK, SYGVNS. CDR3 DNA sequence: TGTGCCAGCGGGACGCCCTACGAGCAGTACTTC. This sequence encodes CASGTPYEQYF.

The rearrangement joins TRBV27 to TRBJ2-2, with TRBD1 as a possible D gene (6 bases). V was shortened by 2 bases and J by 6 bases, with 19 bases between the two germline ends. This CDR3 spans 17 amino acids. Looked up from germline, CDR1 is MNHEY and CDR2 is SMNVEV (reference sequence). As DNA, the CDR3 is TGTGCCAGCAGTTTAATGGCCCCGCTGACAGGCCCCGGGGAGCTGTTTTTT. It is translated as CASSLMAPLTGPGELFF.

V and J are TRBV30 and TRBJ1-6, with D maybe TRBD1 (5 bases). V was pared by 2 bases and J by 10 bases, with 15 bases between. The germline V gene has CDR1 GTSNPN and CDR2 SVGIG (reference sequence). This CDR3 is 14 amino acids long. The chain's CDR3 is CAWSKGRDKSPLHF. The CDR3 region has the DNA TGTGCCTGGAGTAAGGGGCGCGACAAATCACCCCTCCACTTT.

The chain couples TRBV18 to TRBJ1-5; D remains unclear. V was clipped by 4 bases and J by 4 bases, with 11 bases between them. The germline V gene encodes CDR1 KGHSH and CDR2 LQKENI. This CDR3 comprises 14 residues. The CDR3 DNA follows: TGTGCCAGCTCACAAGCAGCGGGGAATCAGCCCCAGCATTTT. Its protein product is CASSQAAGNQPQHF. The full variable domain, its missing parts supplied by reference TRBV18 and TRBJ1-5, is NAGVMQNPRHLVRRRGQEARLRCSPMKGHSHVYWYRQLPEEGLKFMVYLQKENIIDESGMPKERFSAEFPKEGPSILRIQQVVRGDSAAYFCASSQAAGNQPQHFGDGTRLSIL.

The chain joins TRBV6-2 or TRBV6-3 to TRBJ2-5, with TRBD2 matching 7 bases. CDR1 and CDR2 (germline): MNHEY, SVGEGT. This CDR3 spans 15 amino acids. After removal of 4 bases from V and 4 bases from J, the junction contained 9 bases not matched to a gene. The chain's CDR3 is CASSSGGEVLETQYF. The CDR3, as DNA: TGTGCCAGCAGTTCGGGGGGAGAGGTTCTAGAGACCCAGTACTTC.

Ten or more counts support this clonotype. V and J are TRBV3-1 and TRBJ2-7; 8 nucleotides match TRBD2. Germline V CDR1 and CDR2: LGHDT, YNNKEL (reference sequence). The CDR3 consists of 14 residues. The J segment lost 6 bases and the V segment lost 1 base, leaving 5 bases of the junction unmatched. The CDR3 is CASSQVSGATEQYF. The CDR3 bases are TGTGCCAGCAGCCAAGTTAGCGGGGCTACCGAGCAGTACTTC.

The chain uses TRBV7-2 and TRBJ1-5; TRBD1 is a possible D gene (6 bases). V was shortened by 1 base and J by 0 bases, with 13 bases between the two germline ends. CDR3 length equals 17 residues. Germline-derived CDR1 and CDR2 are SGHTA and FQGNSA. CDR3 sequence reads: CASSLVGTTYSNQPQHF. DNA for the CDR3: TGTGCCAGCAGCTTAGTGGGGACAACTTATAGCAATCAGCCCCAGCATTTT.

The V call is TRBV5-1, the J call TRBJ2-7; 8 bases are shared with TRBD1. CDR3 length: 15 residues. Looked up from germline, CDR1 is SGHRS and CDR2 is YFSETQ. The J segment lost 3 bases and the V segment lost 0 bases, leaving 5 bases of the junction unmatched. CDR3 in amino acids: CASSLVPGQVYEQYF. CDR3 DNA: TGCGCCAGCAGCTTGGTCCCGGGACAGGTCTACGAGCAGTACTTC.

The table lists this clonotype with a few counts. V gene TRBV11-2 combines with J gene TRBJ2-2; tentatively, D is TRBD1 (6 bases). V gave up 5 bases and J gave up 4 bases, with 17 bases separating them. The germline V gene encodes CDR1 SGHAT and CDR2 FQNNGV. The CDR3 has 16 amino acids. CDR3 coding DNA: TGTGCCAGCAGCCCCGACAGGAAGTTCCCCACCGGGGAGCTGTTTTTT. Protein sequence: CASSPDRKFPTGELFF.

This clonotype came up a few times. The V call is TRBV7-9, the J call TRBJ1-6; tentative D call: TRBD1 (5 bases). CDR1 and CDR2 (germline): SEHNR, FQNEAQ (reference sequence). The CDR3 is 15 residues long. V lost 0 bases and J lost 10, with 13 bases in between. Here the CDR3 reads CASSLASGWTSPLHF. CDR3 bases: TGTGCCAGCAGCTTAGCGTCAGGGTGGACCTCACCCCTCCACTTT.

The chain joins TRBV9 to TRBJ2-2; TRBD1 agrees at 7 bases. This CDR3 has 15 residues. CDR1 and CDR2 (germline): SGDLS, YYNGEE. The V and J ends lost 4 bases and 5 bases, in that order; junction bases with no gene match: 8. This CDR3 is CASSTGTVPTGELFF. DNA of the CDR3: TGTGCCAGCAGCACCGGGACAGTGCCAACCGGGGAGCTGTTTTTT.

The table lists this clonotype with a few counts. The chain uses TRBV19 and TRBJ2-4; tentatively, D is TRBD1 (6 bases). Trimming left V 4 bases short and J 1 base short, with 8 bases between. This CDR3 contains 14 residues. The V gene's germline CDR1 is LNHDA and CDR2 SQIVND (reference sequence). The CDR3 nucleotides are TGTGCCAGTAGTACCCAGGGGGCCAAAAACATTCAGTACTTC. The encoded protein is CASSTQGAKNIQYF.